The source of this TCR beta chain is a study of blood T cells in healthy people across ages. Study results and limitations: Strong correlation existed between TCR beta diversity and naive T cell percentage.

Primers used in a second PCR of roughly 6 to 11 cycles were a sample-barcoded 5' primer and a J-beta primer mix. TCRdb processed the 5' RACE reads anew with MiXCR; each CDR3 protein has one entry. The table shows 550,000 to 650,000 distinct CDR3 sequences, with about 30% occurring only once. Notes on this clonotype: Its cognate antigen is unknown.

Sample donors were healthy Caucasian individuals that came from Russia, aged roughly 6 to 100. RNA extraction gave at least 5 micrograms of total RNA per sample. Material for sequencing was blood. This receptor was identified in a woman older than 75 in good health.

In nucleotides, the CDR3 is TGTGCCAGCGCCTATGGGGGACTTACCAATGAAAAACTGTTTTTT. This codes for CASAYGGLTNEKLFF. This rearrangement joins TRBV12-3 or TRBV12-4 to TRBJ1-4; possibly TRBD1 for D (5 bases). V dropped 8 bases and J dropped 5 bases, with 18 bases sitting between them. CDR3 length: 15 amino acids.